These 31 T cell receptor beta chains were all obtained from the same sample, sequenced in a study of cytomegalovirus exposure and HLA in healthy donors. A multiplex PCR was run with 60 Vbeta primers and 13 Jbeta primers. Assay used: immunoSEQ multiplex PCR; TCRdb lists only in-frame clones, some missing. Found here are about 160,000 clones, around nine tenths of them singletons; the top ten hold more than 0.7%. The specimen was PBMCs. Receptors were obtained from a woman aged 25 to 39 in good health and CMV-seronegative.

The J gene is TRBJ1-1, the V gene TRBV28; D remains ambiguous. Trimming pared 2 bases from V and 2 bases from J, leaving 9 bases between. This CDR3 spans 14 amino acids. Germline values: CDR1 MDHEN, CDR2 SYDVKM. CDR3 sequence reads: CASSLVNSNTEAFF. The CDR3 DNA follows: TGTGCCAGCAGTTTAGTGAACAGCAACACTGAAGCTTTCTTT.

This clone showed up just a few times. This chain joins TRBV4-1 and TRBJ2-3; TRBD1 aligns across 8 bases. The CDR3 has 17 amino acids. Unmatched junction bases numbered 5, after V lost 0 bases and J lost 0 bases. From germline, CDR1 is MGHRA and CDR2 YSYEKL. The CDR3 here is CASSQDRAGGSTDTQYF. CDR3 in DNA: TGCGCCAGCAGCCAAGATCGGGCAGGGGGCAGCACAGATACGCAGTATTTT.

This chain links TRBV29-1 with TRBJ2-1; 15 bases are shared with TRBD2. Germline V gene data show CDR1 as SQVTM and CDR2 as ANQGSEA. CDR3 size: 18 residues. Trimming at V came to 1 base and at J to 8 bases, leaving 12 bases not matched to a gene. CDR3 sequence reads: CSVEGLGTSGRPGDEQFF. The CDR3 DNA follows: TGCAGCGTTGAAGGGTTGGGGACTAGCGGGAGGCCGGGGGATGAGCAGTTCTTC.

The rearrangement uses TRBV18 and TRBJ2-7; D perhaps matches TRBD1 (6 bases). V lost 3 bases and J lost 4, with 13 bases in between. Looked up from germline, CDR1 is KGHSH and CDR2 is LQKENI. The CDR3 runs 14 residues. This chain's CDR3 is CASSPDRTQYEQYF. DNA for the CDR3: TGTGCCAGCTCACCTGACAGGACCCAGTACGAGCAGTACTTC.

V is TRBV7-2 and J is TRBJ2-3; 12 bases map to TRBD2. The CDR3 totals 15 residues. V shed 4 bases, J shed 11 bases, and the junction held 10 bases outside the gene matches. Germline V gives CDR1 SGHTA, CDR2 FQGNSA. The DNA for the CDR3 is TGTGCCAGCAGCTCTCTAGCGGGGGGGCTCTTGGGGCAGTATTTT. It yields the protein CASSSLAGGLLGQYF.

The V call is TRBV19, the J call TRBJ1-2, with D unclear. The CDR3 runs 14 residues. Trimming took 4 bases from V and 0 from J, leaving 9 bases between them. Germline CDR1 and CDR2: LNHDA and SQIVND (reference sequence). The CDR3 sequence is CASSTPGPNYGYTF. For the CDR3, the DNA is TGTGCCAGTAGTACCCCTGGCCCTAACTATGGCTACACCTTC.

V usage is TRBV6-6 and J usage is TRBJ1-2; a possible D gene is TRBD1 (6 bases). The CDR3 is 14 amino acids. V lost 7 bases to trimming and J lost 6 bases, with 18 bases between them. Germline CDR1 and CDR2: MNHNY and SVGAGI (reference sequence). CDR3 loop: CASNRVGGVNGYTF. In DNA, the CDR3 is TGTGCCAGCAACCGGGTAGGGGGGGTTAATGGCTACACCTTC.

The genes are TRBV7-2 and TRBJ1-5; tentative D call: TRBD1 (5 bases). The CDR3 spans 14 residues. V shed 1 base and J shed 2 bases, with 6 bases lying between them. Germline V gene data show CDR1 as SGHTA and CDR2 as FQGNSA. CDR3 sequence (DNA): TGTGCCAGCAGCTTAGTGGGGCGCAATCAGCCCCAGCATTTT. It is translated as CASSLVGRNQPQHF.

This chain connects TRBV5-4 to TRBJ2-5; D is perhaps TRBD2 (6 bases). The length of the CDR3 is 15 residues. The ends were cut back, 1 base at V and 4 bases at J, with 14 bases in the middle. From germline, CDR1 is SGHNT and CDR2 YYREEE (reference sequence). The CDR3 region has the DNA TGTGCCAGCAGCTTGACGGGACTGGTGGGAGAGACCCAGTACTTC. It is translated as CASSLTGLVGETQYF.

The chain has TRBV27 and TRBJ1-4; TRBD1 might be the D (5 bases). CDR3 length: 16 residues. V gave up 1 base and J gave up 3 bases, with 12 bases separating them. The germline gives CDR1 MNHEY, CDR2 SMNVEV (reference sequence). The CDR3 nucleotides read TGTGCCAGCAGTTTATGGGGCAGGGAGGCTAATGAAAAACTGTTTTTT. Its translation is CASSLWGREANEKLFF.

The count of this clone is one. V is TRBV7-3 and J is TRBJ2-3, with TRBD2 matching 12 bases. V was pared by 5 bases and J by 8 bases, with 8 bases of the junction left unmatched. The CDR3 runs to 15 residues. CDR1 and CDR2 from the germline V gene are SGHTA and FQGTGA. CDR3 in DNA: TGTGCCAGCAGCACCGGGACTAGCGGGCTGGTTACGCAGTATTTT. Translating it yields CASSTGTSGLVTQYF.

The chain recombines TRBV2 with TRBJ2-1; 10 bases are a match to TRBD2. CDR1 is SNHLY and CDR2 is FYNNEI in the germline V gene. The CDR3 has 15 amino acids. The trim removed 5 bases at V and 9 bases at J, leaving 10 bases unmatched. CDR3 DNA: TGTGCCAGCAGTCCCCAAGCGGGAGGGCCGGTTGAGCAGTTCTTC. Protein: CASSPQAGGPVEQFF.

In regard to this clone: One junction end disagrees with the germline gene, perhaps due to a read error. The chain carries TRBV4-1 and TRBJ2-2; D may be TRBD1 (6 bases). The germline V gene encodes CDR1 MGHRA and CDR2 YSYEKL. The CDR3 loop spans 19 amino acids. CDR3 amino acids: CASSQVPLGHSTNTEELFF. CDR3 in DNA: TGCGCCAGCAGCCAAGTACCCTTGGGACACTCTACGAACACCGAGGAGCTGTTTTTT.

The chain recombines TRBV27 with TRBJ2-7; TRBD2 aligns across 8 bases. The V segment lost 6 bases and the J segment 0 bases; nucleotides outside the gene matches: 7. Looked up from germline, CDR1 is MNHEY and CDR2 is SMNVEV (reference sequence). This CDR3 has 15 amino acids. CDR3 nucleotide sequence: TGTGCCAGCAGGCGGGGGGCAGATATCTCCTACGAGCAGTACTTC. It is translated as CASRRGADISYEQYF.

The chain recombines TRBV6-5 with TRBJ2-2, with D perhaps matching TRBD2 (5 bases). Germline V gene data show CDR1 as MNHEY and CDR2 as SVGAGI. This CDR3 comprises 15 residues. Deletions cut 2 bases from V and 0 bases from J, with 7 bases between. The CDR3 DNA is TGTGCCAGCAGTTACGAGCGGTCGAACACCGGGGAGCTGTTTTTT. This sequence encodes CASSYERSNTGELFF.

Concerning this clone: One end of the junction varies from germline; a read error may be responsible. V gene TRBV7-9 combines with J gene TRBJ2-3; weak D call: TRBD2 (6 bases). Per germline, CDR1 SEHNR and CDR2 FQNEAQ (reference sequence). The CDR3 loop spans 12 amino acids. In DNA form, the CDR3 reads TGTTCCAGCAGCTCTTATAGCGGTACGCAGTATTTT. Protein product: CSSSSYSGTQYF.

The CDR3 region is CASSPPTGYDDEQFF. CDR3 DNA sequence: TGTGCCAGCAGCCCACCCACGGGGTACGACGATGAGCAGTTCTTC. The V gene is TRBV5-4, the J gene TRBJ2-1; D possibly corresponds to TRBD2 (5 bases). Deletions cut 4 bases from V and 8 bases from J, with 19 bases between. From germline, CDR1 is SGHNT and CDR2 YYREEE (reference sequence). The CDR3 sequence is 15 residues long.

This clone has only one observation. The V call is TRBV6-5, the J call TRBJ2-1; TRBD2 matches 10 bases. Per germline, CDR1 MNHEY and CDR2 SVGAGI. This CDR3 comprises 15 residues. V was clipped by 5 bases and J by 9 bases; unmatched bases: 10. The CDR3 protein is CASSGRAGGLGEQFF. The CDR3 DNA sequence: TGTGCCAGCAGTGGCCGAGCGGGAGGGTTGGGTGAGCAGTTCTTC.

Comments on this clone: Other DNA sequences in this sample translate to the same CDR3. The chain carries TRBV7-8 and TRBJ1-2; tentatively, D is TRBD1 (6 bases). The CDR3 runs to 14 residues. CDR1 is SGHVS, CDR2 FQNEAQ, per germline. The V end lost 1 base, the J end lost 2 bases, and 8 bases lay between the germline ends. The DNA for the CDR3 is TGTGCCAGCAGCTTAGGAACAGGGAACTATGGCTACACCTTC. Its translation: CASSLGTGNYGYTF.

The chain has TRBV28 and TRBJ1-2, with TRBD1 identical over 11 bases. Germline CDR1 reads MDHEN; CDR2 reads SYDVKM. Losses at the gene ends were 6 bases for V and 4 bases for J; bases not matched to a gene: 7. The CDR3 has 15 residues. The CDR3 loop is CASRAGTGGVYGYTF. For the CDR3, the DNA is TGTGCCAGCAGGGCCGGGACAGGGGGGGTCTATGGCTACACCTTC.

V is TRBV5-4 and J is TRBJ2-7; D is ambiguous. The V gene's germline CDR1 is SGHNT and CDR2 YYREEE (reference sequence). This CDR3 spans 11 amino acids. V lost 3 bases and J lost 6, with 7 bases in between. This CDR3 is CASSYLGEQYF. The CDR3 region has the DNA TGTGCCAGCAGCTACCTCGGCGAGCAGTACTTC.

This sequence joins TRBV28 and TRBJ1-3; 7 nucleotides match TRBD1. Germline values: CDR1 MDHEN, CDR2 SYDVKM. This CDR3 region has 15 residues. V gave up 6 bases and J gave up 4 bases; unmatched junction bases: 9. The CDR3 DNA is TGTGCCAGCAGCCTGCAACAGGGGACCGGAAACACCATATATTTT. Protein: CASSLQQGTGNTIYF.

The V gene is TRBV5-8, the J gene TRBJ1-2; tentatively, D is TRBD1 (5 bases). The CDR3 totals 16 residues. V was cut by 4 bases and J by 5 bases, with 21 bases left in between. CDR1 SGHTS and CDR2 YDEGEE come from the germline V gene. CDR3 sequence (DNA): TGTGCCAGCAGCCCGAGCGGGAGGGGAAAACCTTATGGCTACACCTTC. Protein sequence: CASSPSGRGKPYGYTF.

The chain combines TRBV18 with TRBJ2-7; TRBD1 matches at 7 bases. Germline V gene lookup returns CDR1 KGHSH and CDR2 LQKENI. The CDR3 totals 14 residues. J lost 4 bases, V lost 3 bases, and 6 bases had no gene match. CDR3 in amino acids: CASSPRDREYEQYF. The CDR3 nucleotides read TGTGCCAGCTCACCCCGAGACAGGGAGTACGAGCAGTACTTC.

This clone was found once. The V and J genes are TRBV9 and TRBJ1-5; 7 nucleotides agree with TRBD1. The CDR3 has 15 residues. Looked up from germline, CDR1 is SGDLS and CDR2 is YYNGEE. After removal of 2 bases from V and 1 base from J, the junction contained 3 bases not matched to a gene. CDR3 nucleotides: TGTGCCAGCAGCGTGGCAGGGGGGAGCAATCAGCCCCAGCATTTT. This gives the protein CASSVAGGSNQPQHF.

This clone was found a few times. V gene TRBV10-2 combines with J gene TRBJ2-7, with TRBD1 matching 11 bases. The germline CDR1 and CDR2 sequences are WSHSY and SAAADI. This CDR3 spans 14 amino acids. V lost 7 bases to trimming and J lost 4 bases; unmatched junction nucleotides: 6. In nucleotides, the CDR3 is TGCGCCAGCACCCGGACAGGGGGCATTTACGAGCAGTACTTC. Its protein is CASTRTGGIYEQYF.

The J gene is TRBJ2-5, the V gene TRBV5-1; 7 bases map to TRBD2. After removal of 3 bases from V and 1 base from J, the junction contained 6 bases not matched to a gene. CDR3 size: 15 residues. CDR1 and CDR2 from the germline V gene are SGHRS and YFSETQ. The CDR3 sequence: CASSWGGGPQETQYF. The CDR3 region has the DNA TGCGCCAGCAGCTGGGGGGGAGGGCCCCAAGAGACCCAGTACTTC.

This clone appeared a single time. This chain uses TRBV6-6 with TRBJ1-2; 9 bases agree with TRBD1. Germline CDR1 and CDR2: MNHNY and SVGAGI (reference sequence). The CDR3 runs 12 residues. The J segment lost 7 bases and the V segment lost 6 bases, leaving 3 bases of the junction unmatched. The CDR3 DNA follows: TGTGCCAGCAGCCCGGACAGGGGTGGCTACACCTTC. Protein sequence: CASSPDRGGYTF.

The chain joins TRBV7-6 to TRBJ2-7, with TRBD1 matching over 9 bases. CDR1 and CDR2 from the germline V gene are SGHVS and FNYEAQ. V shed 4 bases, J shed 7 bases, and the junction held 11 bases outside the gene matches. The CDR3 contains 15 residues. CDR3 residues: CASSSYRQQGAEQYF. For the CDR3, the DNA is TGTGCCAGCAGCTCTTACCGCCAACAGGGGGCTGAGCAGTACTTC. Complete variable domain (other parts from reference TRBV7-6 and TRBJ2-7): GAGVSQSPRYKVTKRGQDVALRCDPISGHVSLYWYRQALGQGPEFLTYFNYEAQQDKSGLPNDRFSAERPEGSISTLTIQRTEQRDSAMYRCASSSYRQQGAEQYFGPGTRLTVT.

The CDR3 here is CASSTSGFGNTIYF. The CDR3 DNA sequence: TGTGCCAGCAGTACTTCAGGGTTTGGAAACACCATATATTTT. This chain uses TRBV27 with TRBJ1-3, with D possibly TRBD1 on 5 matching bases. CDR3 size: 14 residues. Germline V gives CDR1 MNHEY, CDR2 SMNVEV (reference sequence). V was shortened by 5 bases and J by 3 bases, with 11 bases between the two germline ends.

The chain carries TRBV5-4 and TRBJ1-1, with a tentative D call TRBD1 (5 bases). This CDR3 has 14 residues. Deletions cut 7 bases from V and 4 bases from J, with 17 bases between. Germline values: CDR1 SGHNT, CDR2 YYREEE (reference sequence). CDR3 loop: CASATIGGGTEAFF. CDR3 sequence (DNA): TGTGCCAGCGCGACTATTGGGGGGGGCACTGAAGCTTTCTTT.